Given below is one TCR beta chain in context. Its antigen is not identified. Measured with immunoSEQ multiplex PCR; TCRdb has only the in-frame clones, and not every one. The data show about 140,000 clones, roughly 90% seen once. These data belong to a study of T cell responses to AZD1222 COVID-19 vaccine. For the study at large: Second doses at about 4 or about 12 weeks were pooled.

Trimming cost V 0 bases and J 1 base, with 10 bases left between them. CDR1 is LGHDT, CDR2 YNNKEL, per germline (reference sequence). The CDR3 consists of 16 residues. Overall study findings and caveats: The donor cohort was predominantly white British with a female majority, and clonal diversity may have been underestimated. Among those given AZD1222, only five to seven were seropositive at baseline. Nearly half of unique spike-specific TCRs reportedly avoided B.1.351 and B.1.1.7 mutated regions.

The chain combines TRBV3-1 (or the pseudogene TRBV3-2) with TRBJ1-5; unclear D gene. The starting material was peripheral blood, obtained on day 0 of AZD1222 vaccination. The TCR was taken from an adult in good health. The CDR3 reads CASSQDARASNQPQHF. CDR3 coding DNA: TGTGCCAGCAGCCAAGATGCCCGGGCAAGCAATCAGCCCCAGCATTTT.